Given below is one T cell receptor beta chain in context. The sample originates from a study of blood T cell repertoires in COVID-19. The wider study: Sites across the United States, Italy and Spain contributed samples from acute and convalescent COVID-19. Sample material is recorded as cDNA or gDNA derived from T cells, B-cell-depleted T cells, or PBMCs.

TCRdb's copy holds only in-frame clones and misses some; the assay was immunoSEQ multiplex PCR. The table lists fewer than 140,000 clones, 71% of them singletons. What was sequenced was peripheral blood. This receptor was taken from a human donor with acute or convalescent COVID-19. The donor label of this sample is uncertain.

The CDR3 nucleotides are TGTGCCAGTAGTCGGAGGGTCGGGAGCAATCAGCCCCAGCATTTT. As protein: CASSRRVGSNQPQHF. The rearrangement links TRBV19 to TRBJ1-5, with D unclear. The CDR3 sequence is 15 residues long. From germline, CDR1 is LNHDA and CDR2 SQIVND (reference sequence). The germline V and J ends were trimmed by 5 bases and 1 base, with 12 bases remaining between them.